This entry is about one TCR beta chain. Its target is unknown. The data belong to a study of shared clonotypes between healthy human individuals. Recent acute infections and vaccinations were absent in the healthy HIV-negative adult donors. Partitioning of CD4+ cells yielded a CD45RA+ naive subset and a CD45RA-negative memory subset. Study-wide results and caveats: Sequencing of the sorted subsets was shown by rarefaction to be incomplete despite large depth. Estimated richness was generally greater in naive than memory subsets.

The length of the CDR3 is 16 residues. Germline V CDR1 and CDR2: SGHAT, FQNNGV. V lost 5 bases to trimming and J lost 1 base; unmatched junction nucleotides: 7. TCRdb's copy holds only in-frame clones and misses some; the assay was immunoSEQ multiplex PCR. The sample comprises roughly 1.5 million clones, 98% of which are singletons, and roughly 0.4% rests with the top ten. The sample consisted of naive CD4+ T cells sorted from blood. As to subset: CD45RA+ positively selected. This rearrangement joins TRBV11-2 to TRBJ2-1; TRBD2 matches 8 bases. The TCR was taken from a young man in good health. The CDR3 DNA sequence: TGTGCCAGCAGCCACATAGCGGGACCTTCCTACAATGAGCAGTTCTTC. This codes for CASSHIAGPSYNEQFF.